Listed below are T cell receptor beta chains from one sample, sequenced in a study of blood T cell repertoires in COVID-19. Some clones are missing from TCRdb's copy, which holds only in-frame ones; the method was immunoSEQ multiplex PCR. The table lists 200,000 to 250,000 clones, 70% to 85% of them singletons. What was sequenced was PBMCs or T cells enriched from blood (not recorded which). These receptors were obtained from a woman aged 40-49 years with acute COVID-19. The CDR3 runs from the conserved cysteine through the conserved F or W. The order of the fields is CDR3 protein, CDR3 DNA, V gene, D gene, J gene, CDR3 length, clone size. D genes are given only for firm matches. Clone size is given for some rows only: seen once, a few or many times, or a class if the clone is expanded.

cdr3_aa: CASSLFRGESEQYF
cdr3_nt: TGTGCCAGCAGCTTATTCCGGGGAGAGTCCGAGCAGTACTTC
v_call: TRBV6-5
d_call: NA
j_call: TRBJ2-7
cdr3_length: 14
clone_size: NA

cdr3_aa: CASSSQGEISPLHF
cdr3_nt: TGTGCCAGCAGCTCACAGGGTGAAATTTCACCCCTCCACTTT
v_call: TRBV7-2
d_call: NA
j_call: TRBJ1-6
cdr3_length: 14
clone_size: NA

cdr3_aa: CASRKGTGELFF
cdr3_nt: TGTGCCAGTAGGAAGGGGACCGGGGAGCTGTTTTTT
v_call: TRBV19
d_call: NA
j_call: TRBJ2-2
cdr3_length: 12
clone_size: NA

cdr3_aa: CASRPPRGGLSIGELFF
cdr3_nt: TGTGCCAGTAGGCCCCCTCGGGGGGGATTGAGCATCGGGGAGCTGTTTTTT
v_call: TRBV19
d_call: TRBD2
j_call: TRBJ2-2
cdr3_length: 17
clone_size: NA

cdr3_aa: CASSTPGQLEAFF
cdr3_nt: TGTGCCAGTAGTACTCCGGGACAACTCGAAGCTTTCTTT
v_call: TRBV19
d_call: NA
j_call: TRBJ1-1
cdr3_length: 13
clone_size: NA

cdr3_aa: CASSQDPNRLGGYTF
cdr3_nt: TGCGCCAGCAGCCAAGACCCCAACAGGCTCGGTGGCTACACCTTC
v_call: TRBV4-1
d_call: NA
j_call: TRBJ1-2
cdr3_length: 15
clone_size: NA

cdr3_aa: CASSMTSSGRGNEQFF
cdr3_nt: TGTGCCAGTAGTATGACCTCTAGCGGGAGGGGTAATGAGCAGTTCTTC
v_call: TRBV19
d_call: TRBD2
j_call: TRBJ2-1
cdr3_length: 16
clone_size: NA

cdr3_aa: CATSRDTGGNGYTF
cdr3_nt: TGTGCCACCAGCAGAGATACAGGGGGTAATGGCTACACCTTC
v_call: TRBV15
d_call: TRBD1
j_call: TRBJ1-2
cdr3_length: 14
clone_size: NA

cdr3_aa: CASNPTGLNTEAFF
cdr3_nt: TGTGCCAGTAACCCCACGGGGTTGAACACTGAAGCTTTCTTT
v_call: TRBV19
d_call: NA
j_call: TRBJ1-1
cdr3_length: 14
clone_size: NA

cdr3_aa: CASSNRGISYNEQFF
cdr3_nt: TGTGCCAGCAGCAACAGGGGGATTTCCTACAATGAGCAGTTCTTC
v_call: TRBV7-3
d_call: TRBD1
j_call: TRBJ2-1
cdr3_length: 15
clone_size: NA

cdr3_aa: CASSAGTVLSGELFF
cdr3_nt: TGCGCCAGCAGCGCTGGGACAGTATTATCCGGGGAGCTGTTTTTT
v_call: TRBV5-1
d_call: TRBD1
j_call: TRBJ2-2
cdr3_length: 15
clone_size: NA

cdr3_aa: CASSKRSAYEQYF
cdr3_nt: TGTGCCAGTAGTAAGAGATCCGCCTACGAGCAGTACTTC
v_call: TRBV19
d_call: NA
j_call: TRBJ2-7
cdr3_length: 13
clone_size: NA

cdr3_aa: CAWKQGNTEAFF
cdr3_nt: TGTGCCTGGAAACAGGGAAACACTGAAGCTTTCTTT
v_call: TRBV30
d_call: NA
j_call: TRBJ1-1
cdr3_length: 12
clone_size: NA

cdr3_aa: CASSSRGGYGYTF
cdr3_nt: TGCGCCAGCAGCTCTAGAGGGGGCTATGGCTACACCTTC
v_call: TRBV4-3
d_call: NA
j_call: TRBJ1-2
cdr3_length: 13
clone_size: NA

cdr3_aa: CASSPGTGMTPLHF
cdr3_nt: TGTGCCAGCAGCCCCGGGACAGGGATGACACCCCTCCACTTT
v_call: TRBV28
d_call: TRBD1
j_call: TRBJ1-6
cdr3_length: 14
clone_size: NA

cdr3_aa: CASGDRGDEQYF
cdr3_nt: TGTGCCAGCGGTGACAGGGGCGACGAGCAGTACTTC
v_call: TRBV7-9
d_call: TRBD1
j_call: TRBJ2-7
cdr3_length: 12
clone_size: NA

cdr3_aa: CASSQGGSGGPGETQYF
cdr3_nt: TGTGCCAGCAGCCAGGGAGGTAGCGGGGGGCCCGGAGAGACCCAGTACTTC
v_call: TRBV4-2
d_call: TRBD2
j_call: TRBJ2-5
cdr3_length: 17
clone_size: once

cdr3_aa: CASSKSNGQSPYGYTF
cdr3_nt: TGTGCCAGCAGCAAGAGCAATGGACAGTCCCCCTATGGCTACACCTTC
v_call: TRBV21-1
d_call: NA
j_call: TRBJ1-2
cdr3_length: 16
clone_size: once

cdr3_aa: CASRLVRLPLSNQPQHF
cdr3_nt: TGTGCCAGCAGACTCGTGCGGCTCCCTCTTAGCAATCAGCCCCAGCATTTT
v_call: TRBV3-1/TRBV3-2
d_call: NA
j_call: TRBJ1-5
cdr3_length: 17
clone_size: NA

cdr3_aa: CGGAISYNEQFF
cdr3_nt: TGCGGGGGGGCAATCTCCTACAATGAGCAGTTCTTC
v_call: TRBV30
d_call: TRBD2
j_call: TRBJ2-1
cdr3_length: 12
clone_size: NA

cdr3_aa: CASSWRTDDRGLYEQYF
cdr3_nt: TGTGCCAGCAGCTGGCGGACAGATGATAGGGGCCTATACGAGCAGTACTTC
v_call: TRBV5-5
d_call: NA
j_call: TRBJ2-7
cdr3_length: 17
clone_size: NA

cdr3_aa: CASSQAGSQNEKLFF
cdr3_nt: TGTGCCAGCAGCCAAGCGGGGTCACAGAATGAAAAACTGTTTTTT
v_call: TRBV3-1/TRBV3-2
d_call: NA
j_call: TRBJ1-4
cdr3_length: 15
clone_size: NA

cdr3_aa: CASSQTGLAGGTDTQYF
cdr3_nt: TGTGCCAGCAGTCAAACGGGGCTAGCGGGGGGCACAGATACGCAGTATTTT
v_call: TRBV7-3
d_call: TRBD2
j_call: TRBJ2-3
cdr3_length: 17
clone_size: few

cdr3_aa: CASSLWGKTGTEAGNTIYF
cdr3_nt: TGTGCCAGCAGCTTATGGGGAAAGACAGGGACCGAGGCTGGAAACACCATATATTTT
v_call: TRBV7-9
d_call: TRBD1
j_call: TRBJ1-3
cdr3_length: 19
clone_size: NA

cdr3_aa: CAINPGTGNTEAFF
cdr3_nt: TGTGCCATCAACCCTGGGACAGGGAACACTGAAGCTTTCTTT
v_call: TRBV10-3
d_call: TRBD1
j_call: TRBJ1-1
cdr3_length: 14
clone_size: NA

cdr3_aa: CASRGSGQGNSPLHF
cdr3_nt: TGTGCCAGCAGGGGGTCGGGACAGGGGAACTCACCCCTCCACTTT
v_call: TRBV7-9
d_call: TRBD1
j_call: TRBJ1-6
cdr3_length: 15
clone_size: NA

cdr3_aa: CASRFHTSNEQFF
cdr3_nt: TGTGCCAGCAGATTTCATACTAGTAATGAACAGTTCTTC
v_call: TRBV7-2
d_call: NA
j_call: TRBJ2-1
cdr3_length: 13
clone_size: once

cdr3_aa: CASSPGGGELFF
cdr3_nt: TGTGCCAGCAGCCCCGGCGGCGGGGAGCTGTTTTTT
v_call: TRBV9
d_call: NA
j_call: TRBJ2-2
cdr3_length: 12
clone_size: NA

cdr3_aa: CATSDHRLVGEQFF
cdr3_nt: TGTGCCACCAGTGATCACAGACTAGTGGGTGAGCAGTTCTTC
v_call: TRBV24-1
d_call: NA
j_call: TRBJ2-1
cdr3_length: 14
clone_size: few

cdr3_aa: CASSPTYAGDTQYF
cdr3_nt: TGTGCCAGCAGCCCAACTTACGCCGGGGATACGCAGTATTTT
v_call: TRBV27
d_call: NA
j_call: TRBJ2-3
cdr3_length: 14
clone_size: NA

cdr3_aa: CASSTGIGTFSSYEQYF
cdr3_nt: TGTGCCAGTAGTACCGGGATCGGAACTTTTAGCTCCTACGAGCAGTACTTC
v_call: TRBV19
d_call: NA
j_call: TRBJ2-7
cdr3_length: 17
clone_size: NA

cdr3_aa: CASSEPGYEQYF
cdr3_nt: TGTGCCAGCAGTGAACCGGGCTACGAGCAGTACTTC
v_call: TRBV6-1
d_call: NA
j_call: TRBJ2-7
cdr3_length: 12
clone_size: NA

cdr3_aa: CASSLDRQYGYTF
cdr3_nt: TGCGCCAGCAGCTTGGACAGGCAGTATGGCTACACCTTC
v_call: TRBV5-1
d_call: NA
j_call: TRBJ1-2
cdr3_length: 13
clone_size: few

cdr3_aa: CASSVDYEQFF
cdr3_nt: TGTGCCAGCAGCGTAGACTATGAGCAGTTCTTC
v_call: TRBV9
d_call: NA
j_call: TRBJ2-1
cdr3_length: 11
clone_size: many

cdr3_aa: CASSHRTRARTDTQYF
cdr3_nt: TGTGCCAGCAGCCACCGGACTAGGGCCCGCACAGATACGCAGTATTTT
v_call: TRBV3-1/TRBV3-2
d_call: TRBD2
j_call: TRBJ2-3
cdr3_length: 16
clone_size: once

cdr3_aa: CASRGQYNQPQHF
cdr3_nt: TGTGCCAGCAGAGGACAATACAATCAGCCCCAGCATTTT
v_call: TRBV2
d_call: NA
j_call: TRBJ1-5
cdr3_length: 13
clone_size: once

cdr3_aa: CASLDRDKYTTDTQYF
cdr3_nt: TGCGCCAGCCTGGACAGGGATAAATATACGACAGATACGCAGTATTTT
v_call: TRBV5-1
d_call: TRBD1
j_call: TRBJ2-3
cdr3_length: 16
clone_size: few

cdr3_aa: CASSQGTGASNTEAFF
cdr3_nt: TGTGCCAGCAGTCAAGGGACAGGGGCTTCGAACACTGAAGCTTTCTTT
v_call: TRBV27
d_call: TRBD1
j_call: TRBJ1-1
cdr3_length: 16
clone_size: once

cdr3_aa: CASSEFRERWETQYF
cdr3_nt: TGTGCCAGCAGTGAATTCCGGGAGAGATGGGAGACCCAGTACTTC
v_call: TRBV2
d_call: NA
j_call: TRBJ2-5
cdr3_length: 15
clone_size: NA

cdr3_aa: CASKRPPGGNGYTF
cdr3_nt: TGTGCCAGTAAGCGACCTCCAGGGGGCAATGGCTACACCTTC
v_call: TRBV19
d_call: TRBD1
j_call: TRBJ1-2
cdr3_length: 14
clone_size: NA